This entry lists 23 T cell receptor beta chains sequenced from one sample in a study of T cell responses to AZD1222 COVID-19 vaccine. Libraries were prepared by immunoSEQ multiplex PCR; TCRdb keeps only in-frame clonotypes and omits some of them. The data contain fewer than 120,000 clones, over 85% of them singletons. The sequencing here drew on peripheral blood, taken 28 days after the second AZD1222 dose. Receptors originate from an adult who received the AZD1222 COVID-19 vaccine.

The V gene is TRBV5-6, the J gene TRBJ1-6; D gene ambiguous. This CDR3 region has 13 residues. Per germline, CDR1 SGHDT and CDR2 YYEEEE. Trimming stripped 0 bases from V and 9 bases from J, with 7 bases between. The CDR3 sequence: CASSLAGISPLHF. CDR3 nucleotide sequence: TGTGCCAGCAGCTTGGCTGGGATTTCACCCCTCCACTTT.

The chain uses TRBV7-2 and TRBJ2-7, with D perhaps TRBD2 (6 bases). This CDR3 is 14 amino acids long. Trimming pared 1 base from V and 2 bases from J, leaving 9 bases between. The germline CDR1 and CDR2 sequences are SGHTA and FQGNSA. The CDR3 protein is CASSLGRGTYEQYF. CDR3 sequence (DNA): TGTGCCAGCAGCTTAGGGCGGGGTACCTACGAGCAGTACTTC.

This clone appeared a few times. The rearrangement uses TRBV12-5 and TRBJ1-1, with TRBD1 as a possible D gene (5 bases). Trimming left V 7 bases short and J 5 bases short, with 14 bases between. The CDR3 covers 13 residues. Germline V gives CDR1 LGHNT, CDR2 FRNRAP. CDR3: CASASRGETEAFF. The CDR3 coding sequence is TGTGCTAGTGCATCCCGGGGGGAGACTGAAGCTTTCTTT.

The gene calls are TRBV14 and TRBJ2-2, with a weak D call TRBD2 (5 bases). V was clipped by 4 bases and J by 0 bases, with 15 bases between them. The CDR3 is 17 amino acids. Germline CDR1 is SGHDN and CDR2 is FVKESK. DNA of the CDR3: TGTGCCAGCAGCCCCTTACTCGGGAAGGCGAACACCGGGGAGCTGTTTTTT. This gives the protein CASSPLLGKANTGELFF.

This clone was seen once. The rearrangement joins TRBV5-4 to TRBJ2-7; 7 positions match TRBD1. The V gene end was trimmed by 4 bases and the J gene end by 4 bases; junction bases not matched to a gene: 11. CDR3 length: 15 amino acids. Germline V gene sequence: CDR1 SGHNT, CDR2 YYREEE (reference sequence). CDR3 DNA sequence: TGTGCCAGCAGCCCGGGCGGCTCGACAGGGTACGAGCAGTACTTC. Protein product: CASSPGGSTGYEQYF.

The rearrangement joins TRBV12-3 or TRBV12-4 to TRBJ1-4, with a possible D match to TRBD1 (5 bases). V lost 6 bases and J lost 5, with 10 bases in between. The CDR3 has 13 amino acids. Here the CDR3 DNA reads TGTGCCAGCAGGGGGGACGGAAATGAAAAACTGTTTTTT. Translation gives CASRGDGNEKLFF.

This clone was picked up one time. V gene TRBV5-1 combines with J gene TRBJ1-2; maybe TRBD1 (5 bases). V was clipped by 4 bases and J by 6 bases, with 16 bases between them. The CDR3 runs to 14 residues. CDR1 is SGHRS and CDR2 is YFSETQ in the germline V gene. CDR3 DNA: TGCGCCAGCAGCCTGAGAAATGCGGACAATGGCTACACCTTC. Amino acid sequence: CASSLRNADNGYTF. Together with reference TRBV5-1 and TRBJ1-2, the CDR3 gives the full variable domain: KAGVTQTPRYLIKTRGQQVTLSCSPISGHRSVSWYQQTPGQGLQFLFEYFSETQRNKGNFPGRFSGRQFSNSRSEMNVSTLELGDSALYLCASSLRNADNGYTFGSGTRLTVV.

The chain links TRBV7-8 to TRBJ2-7; 11 bases fit TRBD2. Germline V gives CDR1 SGHVS, CDR2 FQNEAQ. The CDR3 contains 18 residues. V dropped 1 base and J dropped 4; count of bases not matched to a gene: 12. The CDR3 region has the DNA TGTGCCAGCAGCTTAGGCCCCACTAGCGGGGGAATGGTGTACGAGCAGTACTTC. Translated, it gives CASSLGPTSGGMVYEQYF.

The count of this clone is one. V usage is TRBV27 and J usage is TRBJ1-1; 7 positions agree with TRBD1. The CDR3 runs 13 residues. With 6 bases clipped from V and 2 bases from J, the junction kept 3 bases outside the gene matches. From germline, CDR1 is MNHEY and CDR2 SMNVEV (reference sequence). The CDR3 is CASRTGSNTEAFF. CDR3 nucleotide sequence: TGTGCCAGCAGGACAGGGTCAAACACTGAAGCTTTCTTT.

This chain uses TRBV6-1 with TRBJ2-5; TRBD2 aligns across 7 bases. The ends lost 0 bases at V and 5 bases at J; junction bases unmatched: 6. This CDR3 spans 15 amino acids. CDR1 is MNHNS, CDR2 SASEGT, per germline. The CDR3 DNA sequence: TGTGCCAGCAGTGAAGCAGCGGGGACCTGGGAGACCCAGTACTTC. This translates into CASSEAAGTWETQYF.

This rearrangement joins TRBV12-3 or TRBV12-4 to TRBJ1-1, with a possible D match to TRBD1 (5 bases). The ends were cut back, 6 bases at V and 9 bases at J, with 14 bases in the middle. This CDR3 is built from 12 residues. In nucleotides, the CDR3 is TGTGCCAGCAGCCCTCCAGGGATTCAAGCTTTCTTT. Its translation is CASSPPGIQAFF.

The chain combines TRBV6-2 or TRBV6-3 with TRBJ1-1, with no clear D. Trimming pared 0 bases from V and 2 bases from J, leaving 13 bases between. The germline V gene has CDR1 MNHEY and CDR2 SVGEGT. This CDR3 comprises 16 residues. The CDR3 loop is CASSYSLRGGNTEAFF. The CDR3 DNA reads as TGTGCCAGCAGTTACTCTCTCCGGGGAGGTAACACTGAAGCTTTCTTT.

The chain recombines TRBV18 with TRBJ1-5, with 8 bases aligning to TRBD1. In germline, CDR1 is KGHSH, CDR2 LQKENI. J gave up 0 bases and V 3 bases, and 10 bases lay outside the gene matches. The CDR3 totals 18 residues. This CDR3 is CASSPYGTGLSSNQPQHF. The CDR3 DNA reads as TGTGCCAGCTCACCGTACGGGACAGGCCTTAGTAGCAATCAGCCCCAGCATTTT.

The chain uses TRBV27 and TRBJ2-7; TRBD1 agrees at 10 bases. V was clipped by 4 bases and J by 4 bases; unmatched bases: 7. In germline, CDR1 is MNHEY, CDR2 SMNVEV (reference sequence). The CDR3 runs 15 residues. CDR3 sequence: CASSSPGTGEYEQYF. CDR3 sequence (DNA): TGTGCCAGCAGTTCTCCCGGGACAGGGGAGTACGAGCAGTACTTC.

This chain connects TRBV19 to TRBJ2-1; 10 bases fit TRBD2. Germline loops: CDR1 LNHDA, CDR2 SQIVND (reference sequence). The CDR3 has 14 residues. With 7 bases clipped from V and 4 bases from J, the junction kept 4 bases outside the gene matches. CDR3 loop: CASTLAGVYNEQFF. CDR3 DNA: TGTGCCAGTACCCTAGCGGGGGTGTACAATGAGCAGTTCTTC.

The rearrangement uses TRBV28 and TRBJ1-2; TRBD1 matches at 8 bases. The CDR3 has 14 residues. Germline loops: CDR1 MDHEN, CDR2 SYDVKM. The V gene end was trimmed by 4 bases and the J gene end by 4 bases; junction bases not matched to a gene: 5. In DNA form, the CDR3 reads TGTGCCAGCAGTTCCACGGGACAGGTCTATGGCTACACCTTC. Protein: CASSSTGQVYGYTF.

CDR3 nucleotide sequence: TGTGCCAGTAGCTTGGGACTAGACCCCTACGAGCAGTACTTC. It encodes CASSLGLDPYEQYF. The chain links TRBV19 to TRBJ2-7; 8 positions match TRBD2. The junction had 6 bases not matched to a gene; V was cut back by 6 bases and J by 2 bases. Germline-derived CDR1 and CDR2 are LNHDA and SQIVND (reference sequence). The CDR3 consists of 14 residues.

The chain carries TRBV4-2 and TRBJ1-5; no clear D gene. CDR1 and CDR2 from the germline V gene are LGHNA and YNFKEQ. The V end was cut by 1 base, the J end by 1 base, with 8 bases between. This CDR3 is built from 15 residues. The CDR3 protein is CASSQGGRSNQPQHF. CDR3 in DNA: TGTGCCAGCAGCCAAGGGGGAAGGAGCAATCAGCCCCAGCATTTT.

J is TRBJ2-2 and V is TRBV4-2; 11 bases align to TRBD2. CDR1 is LGHNA and CDR2 is YNFKEQ in the germline V gene. CDR3 size: 16 residues. With 4 bases clipped from V and 6 bases from J, the junction kept 7 bases outside the gene matches. CDR3 sequence (DNA): TGTGCCAGCAGCCCCTACCATAGCGGGGGGGCCGGGGAGCTGTTTTTT. It encodes CASSPYHSGGAGELFF.

V gene TRBV7-4 combines with J gene TRBJ2-2; 8 bases agree with TRBD1. CDR1 is SGHVT and CDR2 is SQSDAQ in the germline V gene. V was clipped by 4 bases and J by 9 bases; unmatched bases: 10. The CDR3 is made up of 15 amino acids. CDR3 region: CASSSTGDGTRELFF. The CDR3 region has the DNA TGTGCCAGCAGCTCGACAGGGGATGGTACCCGGGAGCTGTTTTTT.

About this clone: At one of its ends the junction is not consistent with the germline gene, which may arise from a read error. This chain connects TRBV7-7 to TRBJ2-2; D unresolved. The germline V gene has CDR1 SSHAT and CDR2 FNYEAQ (reference sequence). The CDR3 is made up of 14 amino acids. CDR3 coding DNA: TGTGCTAGCAGCTTGACGGGGAACACCGGGGAGCTGTTTTTT. It encodes CASSLTGNTGELFF.

The gene calls are TRBV7-8 and TRBJ2-3, with a possible D match to TRBD2 (6 bases). The CDR3 has 15 residues. V was pared by 2 bases and J by 5 bases, with 14 bases between. Per germline, CDR1 SGHVS and CDR2 FQNEAQ. The CDR3 bases are TGTGCCAGCAGCTTACGCCTAGCGCGAATAGATACGCAGTATTTT. Protein: CASSLRLARIDTQYF. The whole variable domain, filled in from reference TRBV7-8 and TRBJ2-3, reads GAGVSQSPRYKVAKRGQDVALRCDPISGHVSLFWYQQALGQGPEFLTYFQNEAQLDKSGLPSDRFFAERPEGSVSTLKIQRTQQEDSAVYLCASSLRLARIDTQYFGPGTRLTVL.

The chain uses TRBV19 and TRBJ1-3; no clear D gene. Between the trimmed V and J ends, which lost 4 bases and 7 bases, there was a span of 8 bases. CDR1 is LNHDA and CDR2 is SQIVND in the germline V gene (reference sequence). CDR3 size: 12 residues. CDR3 bases: TGTGCCAGTAGTACCAAGTTGAACACCATATATTTT. Encoded protein: CASSTKLNTIYF.